Each of the 18 T cell receptor beta chains below was sequenced from the same sample in a study of Tregs in tolerant kidney transplant recipients. Data came from immunoSEQ multiplex PCR; TCRdb stores just in-frame clones and leaves some out. The sample has approximately 260,000 clones; more than 65% are singletons. Material: CD4+ T cells from blood. These receptors were obtained from a human donor in good health.

This chain links TRBV6-4 with TRBJ1-5; D gene uncertain. The CDR3 runs 13 residues. Trimming cost V 6 bases and J 4 bases, with 10 bases left between them. Looked up from germline, CDR1 is MRHNA and CDR2 is SNTAGT. CDR3 amino acids: CASSLDRNQPQHF. The CDR3 nucleotides read TGTGCCAGCAGCCTTGACCGGAATCAGCCCCAGCATTTT.

The V gene is TRBV11-2, the J gene TRBJ1-2, with D unclear. This CDR3 spans 12 amino acids. Germline V gene sequence: CDR1 SGHAT, CDR2 FQNNGV. V was cut by 4 bases and J by 4 bases, with 7 bases left in between. This chain's CDR3 is CASSSGRYGYTF. The DNA for the CDR3 is TGTGCCAGCAGCTCCGGTCGCTATGGCTACACCTTC.

V and J are TRBV2 and TRBJ2-7, with 13 bases aligning to TRBD2. V was clipped by 4 bases and J by 7 bases; unmatched bases: 4. CDR1 is SNHLY, CDR2 FYNNEI, per germline. The CDR3 totals 14 residues. CDR3 in amino acids: CASSVTSGRGEQYF. The CDR3 region has the DNA TGTGCCAGCAGTGTCACTAGCGGGAGGGGGGAGCAGTACTTC.

V usage is TRBV6-6 and J usage is TRBJ2-2; D remains unclear. The CDR3 length is 16 residues. The germline CDR1 and CDR2 sequences are MNHNY and SVGAGI (reference sequence). Trimming pared 5 bases from V and 2 bases from J, leaving 15 bases between. CDR3 sequence: CASSLPNRFNTGELFF. CDR3 DNA sequence: TGTGCCAGCAGTCTCCCGAACCGGTTTAACACCGGGGAGCTGTTTTTT.

The chain links TRBV2 to TRBJ1-3; perhaps TRBD1 as D (6 bases). The CDR3 totals 17 residues. The germline V gene encodes CDR1 SNHLY and CDR2 FYNNEI. V lost 5 bases to trimming and J lost 0 bases, with 17 bases between them. CDR3 bases: TGTGCCAGCAGTCCAACAGGGCTTCCAGGCTCTGGAAACACCATATATTTT. It translates to CASSPTGLPGSGNTIYF.

The chain couples TRBV15 to TRBJ2-5; 8 positions agree with TRBD1. This CDR3 comprises 14 residues. J was trimmed by 2 bases and V by 6 bases; bases with no gene match: 5. Germline V lookup: CDR1 LNHNV, CDR2 YYDKDF (reference sequence). CDR3 DNA sequence: TGTGCCACCAGACGACAGGGGCAGCAAGAGACCCAGTACTTC. As protein: CATRRQGQQETQYF.

The chain uses TRBV4-1 and TRBJ1-5; weak D call: TRBD1 (6 bases). Trimming cost V 4 bases and J 0 bases, with 10 bases left between them. The germline V gene has CDR1 MGHRA and CDR2 YSYEKL. The CDR3 length is 15 residues. In DNA, the CDR3 is TGCGCCAGCAGCCGGACAGAAAATAGCAATCAGCCCCAGCATTTT. The encoded protein is CASSRTENSNQPQHF.

In DNA form, the CDR3 reads TGTGCCAGCAGTGATACCGGACTAGCGGGAGCTCTAGGCACAGATACGCAGTATTTT. This gives the protein CASSDTGLAGALGTDTQYF. The rearrangement links TRBV2 to TRBJ2-3; 13 nucleotides line up with TRBD2. The CDR3 runs to 19 residues. Unmatched junction bases numbered 10, after V lost 3 bases and J lost 1 base. CDR1 SNHLY and CDR2 FYNNEI come from the germline V gene.

The CDR3: CASSPLGAQETQYF. The CDR3, as DNA: TGCGCCAGCAGTCCTCTCGGGGCCCAAGAGACCCAGTACTTC. The V gene is TRBV5-1, the J gene TRBJ2-5; D tentatively reads TRBD1 or TRBD2 (5 bases each). The length of the CDR3 is 14 residues. V lost 5 bases and J lost 1, with 12 bases in between. In germline, CDR1 is SGHRS, CDR2 YFSETQ.

V gene TRBV7-9 combines with J gene TRBJ1-1; tentative D call: TRBD1 (6 bases). Trimming pared 5 bases from V and 1 base from J, leaving 14 bases between. Germline CDR1 and CDR2: SEHNR and FQNEAQ (reference sequence). The CDR3 has 15 residues. CDR3 sequence (DNA): TGTGCCAGCAGCCCGCCAGGAGGGGGGAACACTGAAGCTTTCTTT. It specifies CASSPPGGGNTEAFF.

This chain connects TRBV4-1 to TRBJ1-2; D not certain. The CDR3 runs to 14 residues. Trimming pared 2 bases from V and 4 bases from J, leaving 11 bases between. Germline V gene lookup returns CDR1 MGHRA and CDR2 YSYEKL. CDR3 loop: CASSQSTAFYGYTF. The CDR3 bases are TGCGCCAGCAGCCAATCGACTGCTTTCTATGGCTACACCTTC.

The V gene is TRBV11-2, the J gene TRBJ2-5; the D gene is possibly TRBD1 (5 bases). V was pared by 5 bases and J by 5 bases, with 12 bases between. Germline CDR1 reads SGHAT; CDR2 reads FQNNGV. CDR3 length equals 13 residues. As DNA, the CDR3 is TGTGCCAGCAGCCCTGGGGCGATGGAGACCCAGTACTTC. It codes for CASSPGAMETQYF.

The rearrangement links TRBV7-3 to TRBJ1-1; D perhaps matches TRBD1 (5 bases). Germline CDR1 is SGHTA and CDR2 is FQGTGA. V lost 4 bases to trimming and J lost 1 base, with 16 bases between them. The CDR3 is 16 residues long. The CDR3 DNA follows: TGTGCCAGCAGCTCTGGAGTAACGGGGACGAACACTGAAGCTTTCTTT. It is translated as CASSSGVTGTNTEAFF.

The genes are TRBV6-1 and TRBJ1-6; 9 bases are shared with TRBD1. This CDR3 spans 16 amino acids. The J segment lost 10 bases and the V segment lost 2 bases, leaving 9 bases of the junction unmatched. Germline CDR1 is MNHNS and CDR2 is SASEGT. For the CDR3, the DNA is TGTGCCAGCAGTGAATCCACAGGGGGCTGGGGGTCACCCCTCCACTTT. It encodes CASSESTGGWGSPLHF.

This clone occurred once. Distinct nucleotide sequences in the sample also encode this CDR3. The chain joins TRBV5-1 to TRBJ2-1; 13 nucleotides align to TRBD2. Germline V lookup: CDR1 SGHRS, CDR2 YFSETQ. The CDR3 sequence is 16 residues long. The V gene end was trimmed by 0 bases and the J gene end by 5 bases; junction bases not matched to a gene: 2. The CDR3 nucleotides read TGCGCCAGCAGCTTGGTACTAGCGGGAGGGCACAATGAGCAGTTCTTC. Amino acid sequence: CASSLVLAGGHNEQFF.

This clone turned up a few times. This chain links TRBV6-6 with TRBJ2-7; no firm D call. The germline V gene has CDR1 MNHNY and CDR2 SVGAGI (reference sequence). CDR3 length equals 10 residues. The germline V and J ends were trimmed by 6 bases and 3 bases, with 3 bases remaining between them. CDR3 bases: TGTGCCAGCAGGGGCTACGAGCAGTACTTC. Translated, it gives CASRGYEQYF.

The chain carries TRBV11-2 and TRBJ2-7; D gene uncertain. Germline V gives CDR1 SGHAT, CDR2 FQNNGV. Trimming cost V 1 base and J 3 bases, with 10 bases left between them. This CDR3 has 14 residues. This chain's CDR3 is CASSLGVLFYEQYF. The CDR3 DNA sequence: TGTGCCAGCAGCTTAGGGGTTCTTTTCTACGAGCAGTACTTC.

This clone was seen a handful of times. V gene TRBV6-1 combines with J gene TRBJ2-2; TRBD2 matches at 8 bases. The CDR3 totals 13 residues. V lost 1 base to trimming and J lost 14 bases; unmatched junction nucleotides: 6. Germline V lookup: CDR1 MNHNS, CDR2 SASEGT. CDR3: CASSEGTSPSLFF. CDR3 nucleotides: TGTGCCAGCAGTGAAGGGACTAGCCCCTCCCTGTTTTTT.